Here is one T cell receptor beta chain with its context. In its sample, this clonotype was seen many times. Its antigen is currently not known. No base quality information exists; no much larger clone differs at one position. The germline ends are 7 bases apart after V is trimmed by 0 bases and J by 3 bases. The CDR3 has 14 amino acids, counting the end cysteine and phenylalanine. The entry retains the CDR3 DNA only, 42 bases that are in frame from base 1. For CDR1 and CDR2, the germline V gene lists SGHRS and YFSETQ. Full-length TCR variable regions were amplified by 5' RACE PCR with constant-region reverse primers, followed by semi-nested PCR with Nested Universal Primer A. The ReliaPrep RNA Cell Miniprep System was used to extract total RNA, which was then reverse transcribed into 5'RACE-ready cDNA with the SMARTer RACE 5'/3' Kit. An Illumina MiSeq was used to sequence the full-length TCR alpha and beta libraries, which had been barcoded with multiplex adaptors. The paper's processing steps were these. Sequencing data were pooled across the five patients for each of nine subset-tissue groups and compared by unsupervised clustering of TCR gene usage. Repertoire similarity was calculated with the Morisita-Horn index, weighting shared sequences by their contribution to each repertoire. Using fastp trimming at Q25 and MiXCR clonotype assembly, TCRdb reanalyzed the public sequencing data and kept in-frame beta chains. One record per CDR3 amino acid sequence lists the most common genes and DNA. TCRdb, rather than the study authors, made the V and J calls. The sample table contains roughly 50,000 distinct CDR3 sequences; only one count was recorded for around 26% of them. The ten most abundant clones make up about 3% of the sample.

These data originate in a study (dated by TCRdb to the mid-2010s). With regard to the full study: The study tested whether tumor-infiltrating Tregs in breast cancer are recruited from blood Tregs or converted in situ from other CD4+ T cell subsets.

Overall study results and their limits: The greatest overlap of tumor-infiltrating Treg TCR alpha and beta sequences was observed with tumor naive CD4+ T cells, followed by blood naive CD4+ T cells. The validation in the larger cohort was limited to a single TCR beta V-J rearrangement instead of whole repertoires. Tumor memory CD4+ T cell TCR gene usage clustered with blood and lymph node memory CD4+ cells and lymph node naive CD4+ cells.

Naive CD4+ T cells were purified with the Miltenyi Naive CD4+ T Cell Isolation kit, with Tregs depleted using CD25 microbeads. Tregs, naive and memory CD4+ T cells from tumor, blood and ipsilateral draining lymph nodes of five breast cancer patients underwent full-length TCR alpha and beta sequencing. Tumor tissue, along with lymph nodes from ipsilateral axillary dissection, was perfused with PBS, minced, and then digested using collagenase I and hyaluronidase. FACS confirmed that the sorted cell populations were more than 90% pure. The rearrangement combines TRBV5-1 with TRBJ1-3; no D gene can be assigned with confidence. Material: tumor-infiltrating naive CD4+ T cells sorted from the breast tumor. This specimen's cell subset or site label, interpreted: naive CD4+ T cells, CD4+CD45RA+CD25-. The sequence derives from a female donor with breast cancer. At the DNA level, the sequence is TGCGCCAGCAGCTTGGGGGCGTTTGGAAACACCATATATTTT. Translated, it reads CASSLGAFGNTIYF.